Listed below are T cell receptor beta chains from one sample, sequenced in a study of shared clonotypes between healthy human individuals. This table comes from immunoSEQ multiplex PCR, and its TCRdb copy is limited to in-frame clones, with some not included. The table has around 120,000 clones, approximately 70% seen once. The sample comprised memory CD8+ T cells sorted from blood. Receptor source: a woman in her 30s in good health. CDR3s include the opening cysteine and the closing phenylalanine or tryptophan. Fields, in order: CDR3 length, D gene, clone size, J gene, V gene, CDR3 DNA, CDR3 protein. The D gene is left open where the match is weak. Rows may omit the clone size; those that give it use once, few, many or a size class.

len: 14
d_gene: -
abundance: -
j_gene: TRBJ2-3
v_gene: TRBV27
CDR3nt: TGTGCCACCCAGGGGTCCCTCGGCACAGATACGCAGTATTTT
CDR3aa: CATQGSLGTDTQYF

len: 16
d_gene: -
abundance: many
j_gene: TRBJ2-1
v_gene: TRBV25-1
CDR3nt: TGTGCCAGCAGTCCCCGACAGCAAAGGAGTTACAATGAGCAGTTCTTC
CDR3aa: CASSPRQQRSYNEQFF

len: 14
d_gene: -
abundance: -
j_gene: TRBJ2-2
v_gene: TRBV6-4
CDR3nt: TGTGCCAGCAGTACATCAGCGAGCACCGGGGAGCTGTTTTTT
CDR3aa: CASSTSASTGELFF

len: 12
d_gene: -
abundance: -
j_gene: TRBJ1-1
v_gene: TRBV28
CDR3nt: TGTGCCAGCAACGACGGGTCCACTGAAGCTTTCTTT
CDR3aa: CASNDGSTEAFF

len: 15
d_gene: -
abundance: medium-sized
j_gene: TRBJ1-2
v_gene: TRBV10-3
CDR3nt: TGTGCCATCAGCCGGGCACCGGGGGGATACTATGGCTACACCTTC
CDR3aa: CAISRAPGGYYGYTF

len: 14
d_gene: -
abundance: -
j_gene: TRBJ2-7
v_gene: TRBV11-2
CDR3nt: TGTGCCAGCAGCTTAGGAGGGGGGCTCTACGAGCAGTACTTC
CDR3aa: CASSLGGGLYEQYF

len: 13
d_gene: -
abundance: -
j_gene: TRBJ2-2
v_gene: TRBV6-4
CDR3nt: TGTGCCAGCAGTGAAGGGACCACCGGGGAGCTGTTTTTT
CDR3aa: CASSEGTTGELFF

len: 15
d_gene: TRBD2
abundance: -
j_gene: TRBJ2-7
v_gene: TRBV9
CDR3nt: TGTGCCAGCAGCGTTTCGGCGGGAGCTGAGTACGAGCAGTACTTC
CDR3aa: CASSVSAGAEYEQYF

len: 14
d_gene: -
abundance: -
j_gene: TRBJ2-7
v_gene: TRBV4-1
CDR3nt: TGCGCCAGCAGCCAAGATTCTAACTCCTACGAGCAGTACTTC
CDR3aa: CASSQDSNSYEQYF

len: 13
d_gene: -
abundance: -
j_gene: TRBJ1-1
v_gene: TRBV5-4
CDR3nt: TGTGCCAGCAGCTTTTCTTCCCAGACTGAAGCTTTCTTT
CDR3aa: CASSFSSQTEAFF

len: 14
d_gene: -
abundance: -
j_gene: TRBJ2-1
v_gene: TRBV19
CDR3nt: TGTGCCAGTAGTATAGCCTCCGCTTACAATGAGCAGTTCTTC
CDR3aa: CASSIASAYNEQFF

len: 14
d_gene: TRBD1
abundance: -
j_gene: TRBJ1-6
v_gene: TRBV2
CDR3nt: TGTGCCAGCAGTCAACAGGGGTTGCCTTCACCCCTCCACTTT
CDR3aa: CASSQQGLPSPLHF

len: 18
d_gene: -
abundance: -
j_gene: TRBJ2-6
v_gene: TRBV7-7
CDR3nt: TGTGCCAGCAGCGGAGAGACTAAGTGCCAAAGTCGGGCCAACGTCCTGACTTTC
CDR3aa: CASSGETKCQSRANVLTF

len: 13
d_gene: TRBD2
abundance: -
j_gene: TRBJ2-2
v_gene: TRBV28
CDR3nt: TGTGCCAGCGGTAGCGGGAGTGGCGGGGAGCTGTTTTTT
CDR3aa: CASGSGSGGELFF

len: 15
d_gene: TRBD2
abundance: few
j_gene: TRBJ2-2
v_gene: TRBV28
CDR3nt: TGTGCCAGCATTCAAAGCGGGGGCGGGACCGGGGAGCTGTTTTTT
CDR3aa: CASIQSGGGTGELFF

len: 18
d_gene: -
abundance: -
j_gene: TRBJ2-4
v_gene: TRBV4-1
CDR3nt: TGCGCCAGCAGCACCCACTCACCCAGGGTTGGGGCCAAAAACATTCAGTACTTC
CDR3aa: CASSTHSPRVGAKNIQYF

len: 13
d_gene: -
abundance: many
j_gene: TRBJ1-3
v_gene: TRBV19
CDR3nt: TGTGCCAGTACCTCAGGGCCTGGAAACACCATATATTTT
CDR3aa: CASTSGPGNTIYF

len: 16
d_gene: TRBD1
abundance: -
j_gene: TRBJ2-7
v_gene: TRBV4-1
CDR3nt: TGCGCCAGCAGCCGGGACAGATCAATGTCTCCCTACGAGCAGTACTTC
CDR3aa: CASSRDRSMSPYEQYF

len: 14
d_gene: -
abundance: -
j_gene: TRBJ1-4
v_gene: TRBV15
CDR3nt: TGTGCCACCAGCCCAGAGTCGGGGTCCGGTAAACTGTTTTTT
CDR3aa: CATSPESGSGKLFF

len: 16
d_gene: -
abundance: once
j_gene: TRBJ1-1
v_gene: TRBV10-3
CDR3nt: TGTGCCATCTCCGTGCGGGAGATTATGGAGAACACTGAAGCTTTCTTT
CDR3aa: CAISVREIMENTEAFF

len: 11
d_gene: -
abundance: -
j_gene: TRBJ1-2
v_gene: TRBV7-9
CDR3nt: TGTGCCAGCAGCTTCGGGGCTGACTACACCTTC
CDR3aa: CASSFGADYTF

len: 14
d_gene: -
abundance: -
j_gene: TRBJ2-7
v_gene: TRBV30
CDR3nt: TGTGCCTGGAGTCGACACGATCAGGGACGGCAGCAGTACTTC
CDR3aa: CAWSRHDQGRQQYF

len: 17
d_gene: -
abundance: -
j_gene: TRBJ2-3
v_gene: TRBV6-4
CDR3nt: TGTGCCAGCAGTGACGGGGACCCTACCCTCAGGACAGATACGCAGTATTTT
CDR3aa: CASSDGDPTLRTDTQYF

len: 14
d_gene: -
abundance: -
j_gene: TRBJ2-7
v_gene: TRBV4-3
CDR3nt: TGCGCCAGCAGCCAACGTGACGGAGCCTACGAGCAGTACTTC
CDR3aa: CASSQRDGAYEQYF

len: 10
d_gene: TRBD1
abundance: few
j_gene: TRBJ2-1
v_gene: TRBV20-1
CDR3nt: TGCAGTGGACAGGGGTTTGAGCAGTTCTTC
CDR3aa: CSGQGFEQFF

len: 16
d_gene: -
abundance: -
j_gene: TRBJ2-6
v_gene: TRBV30
CDR3nt: TGTGCCTGGAGTTTGCCCGCGATGGTCAAAGCCAACGTCCTGACTTTC
CDR3aa: CAWSLPAMVKANVLTF

len: 15
d_gene: -
abundance: -
j_gene: TRBJ2-7
v_gene: TRBV11-3
CDR3nt: TGTGCCAGCAGCTTAGGGGCAGGTAGCTCCTACGAGCAGTACTTC
CDR3aa: CASSLGAGSSYEQYF

len: 14
d_gene: -
abundance: -
j_gene: TRBJ1-1
v_gene: TRBV10-1
CDR3nt: TGCGCCAGCAGTGAGCCAGACCGGGACACTGAAGCTTTCTTT
CDR3aa: CASSEPDRDTEAFF

len: 13
d_gene: -
abundance: -
j_gene: TRBJ2-3
v_gene: TRBV28
CDR3nt: TGTGCCAGCAGTTTCCCCGCCACAGATACGCAGTATTTT
CDR3aa: CASSFPATDTQYF

len: 18
d_gene: -
abundance: many
j_gene: TRBJ2-6
v_gene: TRBV2
CDR3nt: TGTGCCAGCAGTGGGTTGGGAGCGGGTAGCTCTGGGGCCAACGTCCTGACTTTC
CDR3aa: CASSGLGAGSSGANVLTF

len: 18
d_gene: TRBD2
abundance: -
j_gene: TRBJ2-5
v_gene: TRBV15
CDR3nt: TGTGCCACCAGCAGAGATGGATCAGCGGGAGCGCAGTCCGAGACCCAGTACTTC
CDR3aa: CATSRDGSAGAQSETQYF

len: 11
d_gene: -
abundance: -
j_gene: TRBJ2-7
v_gene: TRBV2
CDR3nt: TGTGCCAGCAGGCGGGACTACGAGCAGTACTTC
CDR3aa: CASRRDYEQYF

len: 20
d_gene: TRBD1
abundance: once
j_gene: TRBJ2-6
v_gene: TRBV28
CDR3nt: TGTGCCAGCAGTTGCCTCGGGACAGGGTTTAACGGCTCTGGGGCCAACGTCCTGACTTTC
CDR3aa: CASSCLGTGFNGSGANVLTF

len: 15
d_gene: TRBD2
abundance: few
j_gene: TRBJ2-1
v_gene: TRBV6-1
CDR3nt: TGTGCCAGCAGTGAAAGGACTAGCGGGATCAATGAGCAGTTCTTC
CDR3aa: CASSERTSGINEQFF

len: 15
d_gene: -
abundance: once
j_gene: TRBJ2-2
v_gene: TRBV6-1
CDR3nt: TGTGCCAGCAGTGAAGCGCTCGAAGGTAGTGGGGAGCTGTTTTTT
CDR3aa: CASSEALEGSGELFF

len: 13
d_gene: -
abundance: few
j_gene: TRBJ1-1
v_gene: TRBV30
CDR3nt: TGTGCCTGGAATATTGGGCGGAGCACTGAAGCTTTCTTT
CDR3aa: CAWNIGRSTEAFF

len: 12
d_gene: -
abundance: -
j_gene: TRBJ2-7
v_gene: TRBV7-9
CDR3nt: TGTGCCAGCAGCTTAGAAAGCGACGAGCAGTACTTC
CDR3aa: CASSLESDEQYF

len: 13
d_gene: -
abundance: few
j_gene: TRBJ1-5
v_gene: TRBV11-2
CDR3nt: TGTGCCAGCAGCTTAGATATGGGACAGCCCCAGCATTTT
CDR3aa: CASSLDMGQPQHF

len: 15
d_gene: -
abundance: -
j_gene: TRBJ1-2
v_gene: TRBV9
CDR3nt: TGTGCCAGCAGCGGGTGGACAGAGACTAACTATGGCTACACCTTC
CDR3aa: CASSGWTETNYGYTF

len: 14
d_gene: -
abundance: -
j_gene: TRBJ2-1
v_gene: TRBV7-2
CDR3nt: TGTGCCAGCAGCTTGGACAGTACCTACAATGAGCAGTTCTTC
CDR3aa: CASSLDSTYNEQFF

len: 12
d_gene: -
abundance: -
j_gene: TRBJ1-1
v_gene: TRBV4-1
CDR3nt: TGCGCCAGCAGCCTAGAAGGTGCCGGATTATTCTTT
CDR3aa: CASSLEGAGLFF